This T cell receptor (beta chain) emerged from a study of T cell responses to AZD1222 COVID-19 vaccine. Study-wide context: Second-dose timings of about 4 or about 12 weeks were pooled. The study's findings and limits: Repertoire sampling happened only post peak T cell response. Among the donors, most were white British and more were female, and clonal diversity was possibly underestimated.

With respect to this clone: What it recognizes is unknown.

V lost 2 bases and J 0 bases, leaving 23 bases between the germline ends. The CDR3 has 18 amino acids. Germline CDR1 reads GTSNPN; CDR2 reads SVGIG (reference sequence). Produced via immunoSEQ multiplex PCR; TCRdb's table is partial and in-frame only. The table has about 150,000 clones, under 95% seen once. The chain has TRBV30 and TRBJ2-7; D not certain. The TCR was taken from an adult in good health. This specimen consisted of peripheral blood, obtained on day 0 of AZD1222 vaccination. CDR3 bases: TGTGCCTGGAGTTTAGGTTGGGAATTGACGCAATCCTCCTACGAGCAGTACTTC. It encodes CAWSLGWELTQSSYEQYF.